Detailed here is one T cell receptor (beta chain). These data originate in a study of T cells in Graves' hyperthyroidism and ophthalmopathy. From RNA transcripts, TCR beta CDR3 regions were amplified. RT-PCR in the first round (using the HTBI primer set) targeted the TCR CDR3. TCRdb recomputed calls from the multiplex PCR reads with MiXCR, one row per CDR3 protein. The data show hundreds of thousands of distinct CDR3 sequences, with about 14% seen just once and roughly 24% held by the top ten. In patients aged 18 to 65, hyperthyroidism was newly diagnosed, with duration under 2 months. Patients showing uncontrolled infection, other autoimmune disease, pregnancy or lactation were ineligible. Used for diagnoses were clinical symptoms, serum thyroxine and TRAb, thyroid ultrasound and orbital computed tomography. The sequenced sample consisted of blood. The sequence was collected from a woman in her 30s with Graves' hyperthyroidism.

The CDR3 DNA follows: TGTGCCAGCAGCTTAGGGGGGGACCGCACAGATACGCAGTATTTT. Protein product: CASSLGGDRTDTQYF. The chain has TRBV7-2 and TRBJ2-3; D possibly corresponds to TRBD2 (6 bases). The length of the CDR3 is 15 residues. Germline CDR1 SGHTA, CDR2 FQGNSA. V dropped 1 base and J dropped 1 base, with 9 bases sitting between them. The variable domain in full, with the rest retrieved from reference TRBV7-2 and TRBJ2-3, is GAGVSQSPSNKVTEKGKDVELRCDPISGHTALYWYRQSLGQGLEFLIYFQGNSAPDKSGLPSDRFSAERTGGSVSTLTIQRTQQEDSAVYLCASSLGGDRTDTQYFGPGTRLTVL.